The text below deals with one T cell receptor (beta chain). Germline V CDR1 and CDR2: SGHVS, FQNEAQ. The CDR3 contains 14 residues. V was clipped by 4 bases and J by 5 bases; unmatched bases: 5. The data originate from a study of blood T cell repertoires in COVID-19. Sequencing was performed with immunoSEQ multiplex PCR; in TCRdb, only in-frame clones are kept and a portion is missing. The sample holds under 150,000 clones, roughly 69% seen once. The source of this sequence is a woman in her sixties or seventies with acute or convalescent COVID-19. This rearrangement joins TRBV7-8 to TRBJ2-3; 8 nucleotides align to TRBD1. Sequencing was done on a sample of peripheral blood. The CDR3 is CASSYRGFGDTQYF. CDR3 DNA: TGTGCCAGCAGCTACAGGGGGTTTGGAGATACGCAGTATTTT.